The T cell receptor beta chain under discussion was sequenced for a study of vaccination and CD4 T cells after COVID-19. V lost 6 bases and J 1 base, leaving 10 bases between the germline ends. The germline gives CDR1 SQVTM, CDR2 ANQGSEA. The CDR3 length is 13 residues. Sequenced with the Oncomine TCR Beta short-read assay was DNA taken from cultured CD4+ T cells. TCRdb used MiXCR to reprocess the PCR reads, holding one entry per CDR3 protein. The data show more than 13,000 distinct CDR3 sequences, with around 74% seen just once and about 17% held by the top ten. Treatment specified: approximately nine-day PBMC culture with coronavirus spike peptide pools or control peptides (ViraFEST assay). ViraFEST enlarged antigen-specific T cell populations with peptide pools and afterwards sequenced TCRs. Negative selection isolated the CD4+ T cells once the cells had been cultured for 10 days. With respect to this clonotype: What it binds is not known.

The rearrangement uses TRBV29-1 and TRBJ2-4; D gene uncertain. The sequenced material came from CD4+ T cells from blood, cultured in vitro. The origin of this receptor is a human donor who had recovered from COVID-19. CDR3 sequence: CSVPDGAKNIQYF. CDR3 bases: TGCAGCGTGCCGGACGGGGCCAAAAACATTCAGTACTTC.